These 2 T cell receptor beta chains came from one sample sequenced in a study of graft-versus-host responses after intestinal transplantation. Data came from immunoSEQ multiplex PCR; TCRdb stores just in-frame clones and leaves some out. The repertoire holds about 13,000 clones, with 70% to 90% as singletons. The sequences come from PBMCs, collected after intestinal transplantation. All receptors come from a human patient who received an intestinal transplant, so some T cells may come from the graft donor.

This chain uses TRBV30 with TRBJ2-3; D might be TRBD2 (6 bases). CDR3 length: 15 amino acids. Germline CDR1 is GTSNPN and CDR2 is SVGIG (reference sequence). The ends were cut back, 4 bases at V and 2 bases at J, with 16 bases in the middle. The CDR3 region has the DNA TGTGCCTGGAATCGGGACTCAGAAATCACAGATACGCAGTATTTT. Translated, it gives CAWNRDSEITDTQYF.

The chain carries TRBV28 and TRBJ1-5, with D possibly TRBD1 on 6 matching bases. The CDR3 runs 14 residues. CDR1 is MDHEN, CDR2 SYDVKM, per germline. Trimming removed 6 bases from V and 2 bases from J, with 11 bases in between. CDR3 DNA: TGTGCCAGCAGAGGAGGGGGAGGCAATCAGCCCCAGCATTTT. Its translation: CASRGGGGNQPQHF.